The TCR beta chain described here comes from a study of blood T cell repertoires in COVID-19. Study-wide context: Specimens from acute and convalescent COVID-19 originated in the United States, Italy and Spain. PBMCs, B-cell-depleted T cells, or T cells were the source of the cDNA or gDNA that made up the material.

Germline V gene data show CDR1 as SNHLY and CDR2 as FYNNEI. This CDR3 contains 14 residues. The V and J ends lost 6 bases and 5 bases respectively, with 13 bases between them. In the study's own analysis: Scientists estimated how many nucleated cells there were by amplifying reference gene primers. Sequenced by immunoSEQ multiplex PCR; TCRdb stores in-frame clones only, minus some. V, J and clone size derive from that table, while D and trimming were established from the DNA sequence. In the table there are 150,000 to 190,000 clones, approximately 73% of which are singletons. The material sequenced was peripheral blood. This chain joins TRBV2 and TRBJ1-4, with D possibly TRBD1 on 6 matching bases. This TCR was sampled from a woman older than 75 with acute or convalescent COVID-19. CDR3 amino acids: CASRQGPANEKLFF. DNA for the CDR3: TGTGCCAGCAGACAGGGTCCGGCGAATGAAAAACTGTTTTTT.